At least ten counts were recorded for the clone carrying this T cell receptor (beta chain). Germline V gene sequence: CDR1 LGHDT, CDR2 YNNKEL (reference sequence). The V gene lost 0 bases and the J gene lost 5 bases, with 14 bases spanning the gap. This CDR3 has 15 residues. This specimen comes from a study of blood T cells in healthy people across ages. A sample-barcoded 5' primer and a J-beta primer mix were used in a second PCR of about 7 to 12 cycles. TCRdb ran MiXCR on the 5' RACE reads and lists one entry per CDR3 protein. The sample consists of 1 million or so distinct CDR3 sequences, more than 35% of them appearing once.

Sequenced input: blood. The chain carries TRBV3-1 and TRBJ2-7; D possibly uses TRBD1 or TRBD2 (5 bases each). The clonotype originates from a woman aged 55-70 years in good health. CDR3 nucleotide sequence: TGTGCCAGCAGCCAAGAAGGTGGGGGTAACGACGAGCAGTACTTC. This gives the protein CASSQEGGGNDEQYF.